This T cell receptor beta chain was profiled in a study of technical replicates of blood from four donors. Profiled with immunoSEQ multiplex PCR; TCRdb holds only in-frame clones, not every one. The sample shows about 76,000 clones, around 90% of them seen only once. This clone was observed a few times. This sequence was found in a human donor in good health. The sample comprised T cells isolated from PBMCs.

This CDR3 is CASSTILLNQGANTEAFF. In nucleotides, the CDR3 is TGTGCCAGTAGTACTATCTTACTTAACCAGGGGGCGAACACTGAAGCTTTCTTT. The gene calls are TRBV19 and TRBJ1-1; 8 bases fit TRBD1. The germline gives CDR1 LNHDA, CDR2 SQIVND (reference sequence). The J segment lost 1 base and the V segment lost 4 bases, leaving 14 bases of the junction unmatched. The CDR3 consists of 18 residues.